This T cell receptor (beta chain) was recovered during a study of T cell changes during pregnancy in multiple sclerosis (dated by TCRdb to about 2019). Regarding the research as a whole: Changes in the T cell repertoire over the course of pregnancy were examined in this study in women with multiple sclerosis.

The CDR3 starts with the cysteine, ends with the phenylalanine, and has 15 residues. Left in the record is the CDR3 DNA by itself, 45 bases read in frame from the first base. V is trimmed back by 2 bases and J by 5 bases, and the junction contains 9 bases that no gene match accounts for. Per the germline V gene, SGHDN is the CDR1 and FVKESK is the CDR2. The protocol used for the library was the immunoSEQ multiplex PCR assay. In its TCRdb copy, this immuneACCESS table keeps in-frame sequences only and misses some clones. Where compared with another copy, unresolved V genes explain less than half of these, and the others have no known cause. The sample table records 55,000 to 70,000 clones; about 93% of these occur just once. The ten most abundant clones make up roughly 0.4% of the sample. Concerning this clone itself: The antigen it binds to is not known. No much larger clone is present one base from it, and per-base qualities are unavailable.

This sequence was found in a female donor with multiple sclerosis, enrolled in a pregnancy study. Recombination connected TRBV14 to TRBJ2-7, with 7 bases matching TRBD1. Sequencing used CD4+ T cells from peripheral blood mononuclear cells, obtained before pregnancy. The CDR3 region has the sequence CASSQFRQGPHEQYF. The nucleotides are TGTGCCAGCAGCCAATTCCGACAGGGCCCCCACGAGCAGTACTTC.